The TCR beta chain described here comes from a study of CD8+ T cells in alopecia areata. Study context: Administration of oral tofacitinib to treated patients was at 5 to 10 mg twice daily.

The germline CDR1 and CDR2 sequences are LNHNV and YYDKDF (reference sequence). Trimming pared 5 bases from V and 5 bases from J, leaving 9 bases between. The CDR3 totals 12 residues. Whole-study results and caveats: Scalp sequencing captures resident alphabeta T cells of normal skin too.

To note about this clone: Its specificity is unknown.

As to treatment: oral pan-JAK inhibitor, 5-10 mg twice daily. Extraction of RNA preceded its reverse transcription into cDNA, which served as the sequencing template. Repertoires were generated with immunoSEQ multiplex PCR, while TCRdb's copy carries only in-frame clones and drops some. The data show about 88,000 clones, around 44% seen once. The receptor comes from a human donor with alopecia areata. V and J are TRBV15 and TRBJ1-1, with D possibly being TRBD1 (5 bases). This specimen was CD8+ T cells sorted from blood, taken at week 24, from a patient treated with tofacitinib. This chain's CDR3 is CATSGGGTEAFF. For the CDR3, the DNA is TGTGCCACCAGCGGGGGAGGGACTGAAGCTTTCTTT.